One and the same sample provided the 21 T cell receptor beta chains below, sequenced in a study of blood T cell repertoires in COVID-19. Profiled with immunoSEQ multiplex PCR; TCRdb holds only in-frame clones, not every one. The profile covers roughly 180,000 clones, with about nine tenths appearing a single time and 2% to 2.5% taken by the ten largest. Sequenced input: PBMCs or T cells enriched from blood (not recorded which). These receptors were obtained from a woman in her 30s who had recovered from COVID-19.

The genes are TRBV30 and TRBJ1-2, with D possibly TRBD1 on 6 matching bases. With 0 bases removed from V and 7 bases from J, the gap between germline ends came to 21 bases. Germline V gene lookup returns CDR1 GTSNPN and CDR2 SVGIG (reference sequence). CDR3 length equals 16 residues. CDR3 in amino acids: CAWSVPGTKLRGGYTF. The CDR3 DNA reads TGTGCCTGGAGTGTACCTGGGACAAAACTTCGGGGTGGCTACACCTTC.

This clone was detected only a few times. V and J are TRBV30 and TRBJ1-5; the D is unclear. This CDR3 contains 13 residues. V was pared by 0 bases and J by 7 bases, with 10 bases between. Germline V gene sequence: CDR1 GTSNPN, CDR2 SVGIG (reference sequence). CDR3 region: CAWSVAVHQPQHF. CDR3 DNA sequence: TGTGCCTGGAGTGTTGCGGTCCACCAGCCCCAGCATTTT.

The chain joins TRBV7-2 to TRBJ2-5; 7 bases map to TRBD1. This CDR3 has 13 amino acids. Trimming took 6 bases from V and 1 from J; bases not matched to a gene: 2. Germline CDR1 and CDR2: SGHTA and FQGNSA. CDR3 sequence (DNA): TGTGCCAGCAGAGCAGGGGGCCAAGAGACCCAGTACTTC. Its protein product is CASRAGGQETQYF.

V usage is TRBV7-3 and J usage is TRBJ2-1; 15 bases line up with TRBD2. V trimming: 5 bases; J trimming: 1 base; junction bases outside the gene matches: 6. Per germline, CDR1 SGHTA and CDR2 FQGTGA. CDR3 size: 18 residues. The CDR3 protein is CASSTGTSGRLSYNEQFF. CDR3 DNA sequence: TGTGCCAGCAGCACTGGGACTAGCGGGAGGCTTTCCTACAATGAGCAGTTCTTC.

The chain is built from TRBV2 and TRBJ1-2; possibly TRBD1 for D (6 bases). The CDR3 totals 14 residues. CDR1 is SNHLY, CDR2 FYNNEI, per germline. The V gene lost 1 base and the J gene lost 2 bases, with 8 bases spanning the gap. The CDR3 region has the DNA TGTGCCAGCAGTGAAGGACAGGCCAACTATGGCTACACCTTC. It translates to CASSEGQANYGYTF.

This clone has only one observation. The V gene is TRBV2, the J gene TRBJ1-1; possibly TRBD1 for D (5 bases). CDR3 length: 16 amino acids. V shed 0 bases and J shed 1 base, with 12 bases lying between them. Germline V gives CDR1 SNHLY, CDR2 FYNNEI. The CDR3 DNA sequence: TGTGCCAGCAGTGAAGCGCTTGGCAGGGCGAACACTGAAGCTTTCTTT. This gives the protein CASSEALGRANTEAFF. Variable domain in full (rest from reference TRBV2 and TRBJ1-1): EPEVTQTPSHQVTQMGQEVILRCVPISNHLYFYWYRQILGQKVEFLVSFYNNEISEKSEIFDDQFSVERPDGSNFTLKIRSTKLEDSAMYFCASSEALGRANTEAFFGQGTRLTVV.

J is TRBJ1-1 and V is TRBV30; D possibly corresponds to TRBD1 (6 bases). CDR3 length equals 14 residues. CDR1 is GTSNPN, CDR2 SVGIG, per germline (reference sequence). V was shortened by 2 bases and J by 4 bases, with 14 bases between the two germline ends. The CDR3 coding sequence is TGTGCCTGGAGTCCCGACAGGATAATCACTGAAGCTTTCTTT. It encodes CAWSPDRIITEAFF.

The V call is TRBV30, the J call TRBJ1-5; 7 bases align to TRBD1. This CDR3 comprises 13 residues. From germline, CDR1 is GTSNPN and CDR2 SVGIG (reference sequence). The V and J ends lost 3 bases and 6 bases, in that order; junction bases with no gene match: 5. CDR3 nucleotides: TGTGCCTGGAGAGACAGGGCAAGTCAGCCCCAGCATTTT. Its translation is CAWRDRASQPQHF.

The chain joins TRBV5-6 to TRBJ2-1; TRBD1 agrees at 11 bases. Germline V gene lookup returns CDR1 SGHDT and CDR2 YYEEEE. The CDR3 contains 14 residues. V lost 3 bases, J lost 7 bases, and 3 bases stayed unmatched. This CDR3 reads CASSWGQGENEQFF. In DNA form, the CDR3 reads TGTGCCAGCAGCTGGGGACAGGGGGAGAATGAGCAGTTCTTC.

The chain's CDR3 is CASSAPGQGSYEQYF. Here the CDR3 DNA reads TGTGCCAGCAGCGCGCCGGGACAGGGATCCTACGAGCAGTACTTC. This sequence joins TRBV9 and TRBJ2-7; 9 nucleotides match TRBD1. Germline CDR1 SGDLS, CDR2 YYNGEE. This CDR3 contains 15 residues. V was pared by 3 bases and J by 1 base, with 5 bases of the junction left unmatched.

The chain employs TRBV6-2 or TRBV6-3 and TRBJ1-2; D not resolved. This CDR3 comprises 14 residues. V was clipped by 5 bases and J by 2 bases, with 12 bases between them. CDR1 MNHEY and CDR2 SVGEGT come from the germline V gene. CDR3 loop: CASSRDGSNYGYTF. The CDR3 nucleotides read TGTGCCAGCAGTCGTGACGGGTCGAACTATGGCTACACCTTC.

This chain links TRBV2 with TRBJ2-7, with D unresolved. The CDR3 contains 11 residues. From germline, CDR1 is SNHLY and CDR2 FYNNEI. Trimming stripped 6 bases from V and 3 bases from J, with 6 bases between. CDR3 coding DNA: TGTGCCAGCAGAGAGAACTACGAGCAGTACTTC. It yields the protein CASRENYEQYF.

The chain recombines TRBV2 with TRBJ2-2, with D perhaps TRBD2 (5 bases). Trimming pared 7 bases from V and 0 bases from J, leaving 9 bases between. Germline CDR1 is SNHLY and CDR2 is FYNNEI. There are 14 residues in the CDR3. The CDR3 sequence is CASKEVANTGELFF. In DNA form, the CDR3 reads TGTGCCAGCAAGGAGGTCGCGAACACCGGGGAGCTGTTTTTT.

This chain connects TRBV11-3 to TRBJ2-7; D gene ambiguous. CDR3 length equals 15 residues. In germline, CDR1 is SGHNT, CDR2 YENEEA. Trimming took off 0 bases at V and 2 bases at J, with 11 bases between the two ends. In nucleotides, the CDR3 is TGTGCCAGCAGCTTAGATTTCAGGTCCCCCTACGAGCAGTACTTC. Protein product: CASSLDFRSPYEQYF.

The V call is TRBV19, the J call TRBJ2-3; possible D gene TRBD1, 5 bases. The CDR3 loop spans 15 amino acids. Germline loops: CDR1 LNHDA, CDR2 SQIVND (reference sequence). V was shortened by 5 bases and J by 0 bases, with 12 bases between the two germline ends. CDR3 sequence reads: CASSPQGDSTDTQYF. The CDR3 nucleotides are TGTGCCAGTAGTCCCCAAGGGGATAGCACAGATACGCAGTATTTT.

Worth noting for this clone: At one boundary the junction diverges from the germline segment, which might be a read error. The V call is TRBV7-7, the J call TRBJ1-2; D gene uncertain. Germline V gives CDR1 SSHAT, CDR2 FNYEAQ (reference sequence). CDR3 size: 14 residues. The CDR3 is CASSPLRAGWGYTF. The DNA for the CDR3 is TGTGCTAGCAGCCCATTGCGGGCCGGATGGGGCTACACCTTC.

V usage is TRBV7-6 and J usage is TRBJ2-5; 11 bases fit TRBD2. Germline V CDR1 and CDR2: SGHVS, FNYEAQ. V was pared by 5 bases and J by 2 bases, with 7 bases of the junction left unmatched. The CDR3 is made up of 16 amino acids. The CDR3 nucleotides read TGTGCCAGCAGCGGGGGACTAGCGGAGCGACAAGAGACCCAGTACTTC. Its translation is CASSGGLAERQETQYF. The complete variable domain, with remaining parts taken from reference TRBV7-6 and TRBJ2-5, reads GAGVSQSPRYKVTKRGQDVALRCDPISGHVSLYWYRQALGQGPEFLTYFNYEAQQDKSGLPNDRFSAERPEGSISTLTIQRTEQRDSAMYRCASSGGLAERQETQYFGPGTRLLVL.

The CDR3 DNA follows: TGTGCCAGCAGTGGACAGGGGCCCTCCCGGCATGGCTACACCTTC. Its protein product is CASSGQGPSRHGYTF. The chain couples TRBV2 to TRBJ1-2, with TRBD1 matching over 8 bases. Losses at the gene ends were 4 bases for V and 6 bases for J; bases not matched to a gene: 10. The CDR3 runs to 15 residues. Germline CDR1 is SNHLY and CDR2 is FYNNEI.

This clone was counted a few times. The chain is built from TRBV6-5 and TRBJ1-5; 9 bases fit TRBD1. The V gene end was trimmed by 7 bases and the J gene end by 4 bases; junction bases not matched to a gene: 8. This CDR3 contains 15 residues. Germline loops: CDR1 MNHEY, CDR2 SVGAGI. As DNA, the CDR3 is TGTGCCAGCAAGGTTTTGGGGACAGGGAATCAGCCCCAGCATTTT. Its translation is CASKVLGTGNQPQHF.

This clone was seen just once. The chain has TRBV19 and TRBJ2-5; 10 bases agree with TRBD1. V shed 3 bases, J shed 5 bases, and the junction held 9 bases outside the gene matches. Per the germline V gene, CDR1 is LNHDA and CDR2 is SQIVND (reference sequence). This CDR3 region has 16 residues. CDR3: CASSIKGQGLRETQYF. The DNA of the CDR3 is TGTGCCAGTAGTATTAAGGGACAGGGGTTGAGGGAGACCCAGTACTTC.

The J gene is TRBJ1-2, the V gene TRBV28, with TRBD1 identical over 8 bases. This CDR3 spans 15 amino acids. V trimming: 2 bases; J trimming: 8 bases; junction bases outside the gene matches: 10. From germline, CDR1 is MDHEN and CDR2 SYDVKM. This chain's CDR3 is CASSLGQGARFGYTF. The DNA of the CDR3 is TGTGCCAGCAGTTTAGGTCAGGGGGCGCGGTTCGGCTACACCTTC.